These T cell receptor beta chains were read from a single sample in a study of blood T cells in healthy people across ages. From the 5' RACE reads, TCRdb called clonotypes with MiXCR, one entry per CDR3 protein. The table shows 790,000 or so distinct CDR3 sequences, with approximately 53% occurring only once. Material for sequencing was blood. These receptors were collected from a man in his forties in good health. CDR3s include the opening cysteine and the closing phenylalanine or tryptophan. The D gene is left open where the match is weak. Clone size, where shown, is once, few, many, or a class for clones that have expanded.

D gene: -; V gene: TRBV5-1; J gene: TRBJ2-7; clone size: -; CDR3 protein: CASSSDPSSCEQYF; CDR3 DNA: TGCGCCAGCAGCTCGGACCCTTCTAGCTGCGAGCAGTACTTC
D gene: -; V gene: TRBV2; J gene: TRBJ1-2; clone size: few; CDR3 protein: CASSLDGGSYGYTF; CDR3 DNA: TGTGCCAGCAGTTTAGACGGAGGGTCTTATGGCTACACCTTC
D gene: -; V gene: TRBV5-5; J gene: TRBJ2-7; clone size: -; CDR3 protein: CASSTQANPSYEQYF; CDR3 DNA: TGTGCCAGCAGCACCCAGGCCAACCCTTCCTACGAGCAGTACTTC
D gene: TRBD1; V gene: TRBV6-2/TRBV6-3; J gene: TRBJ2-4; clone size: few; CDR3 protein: CASRTGKNIQYF; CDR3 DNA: TGTGCCAGCAGGACAGGGAAAAACATTCAGTACTTC
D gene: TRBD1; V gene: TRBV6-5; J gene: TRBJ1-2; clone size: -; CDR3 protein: CASSYSTPGQGSGYTF; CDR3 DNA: TGTGCCAGCAGTTACTCGACTCCGGGACAGGGCAGTGGCTACACCTTC
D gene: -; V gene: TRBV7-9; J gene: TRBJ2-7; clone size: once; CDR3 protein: CASSRTALDYEQYF; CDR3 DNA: TGTGCCAGCAGCAGAACCGCCTTGGACTACGAGCAGTACTTC
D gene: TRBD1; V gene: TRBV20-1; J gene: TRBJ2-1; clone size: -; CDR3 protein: CSARRGLRSNEQFF; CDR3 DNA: TGCAGTGCTAGGAGGGGGCTAAGGTCCAATGAGCAGTTCTTC
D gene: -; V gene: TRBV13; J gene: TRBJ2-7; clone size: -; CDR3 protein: CASSLEGPTSYEQYF; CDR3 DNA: TGTGCCAGCAGCTTAGAGGGTCCTACCTCCTACGAGCAGTACTTC
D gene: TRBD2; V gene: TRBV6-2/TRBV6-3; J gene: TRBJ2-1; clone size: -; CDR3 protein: CASISSGGYNEQFF; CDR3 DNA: TGTGCCAGCATCAGTAGCGGGGGTTACAATGAGCAGTTCTTC
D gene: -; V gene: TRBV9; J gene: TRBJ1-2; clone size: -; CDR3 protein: CASSLTWGSYGYTF; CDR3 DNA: TGTGCCAGCAGCCTAACGTGGGGGAGCTATGGCTACACCTTC
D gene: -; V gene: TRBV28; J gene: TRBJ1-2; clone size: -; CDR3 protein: CASSLAGTGYYGYTF; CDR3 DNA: TGTGCCAGCAGTTTGGCAGGGACGGGATACTATGGCTACACCTTC
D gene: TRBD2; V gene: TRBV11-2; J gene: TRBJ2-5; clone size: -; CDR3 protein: CASSPPGASGGQYF; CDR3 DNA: TGTGCCAGCAGCCCCCCCGGGGCCTCCGGGGGGCAGTACTTC
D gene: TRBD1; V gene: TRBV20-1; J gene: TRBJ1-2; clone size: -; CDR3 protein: CSARGDSPLDYGYTF; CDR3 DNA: TGCAGTGCCAGAGGGGACAGCCCCCTTGACTATGGCTACACCTTC
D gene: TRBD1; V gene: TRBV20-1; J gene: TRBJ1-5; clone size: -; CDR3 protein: CSARNYRGPQPQHF; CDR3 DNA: TGCAGTGCTAGGAACTACAGGGGGCCTCAGCCCCAGCATTTT
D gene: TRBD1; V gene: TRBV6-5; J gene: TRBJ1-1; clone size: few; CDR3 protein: CASNRHQTGGTEAFF; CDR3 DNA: TGTGCCAGCAACCGCCACCAGACAGGGGGCACTGAAGCTTTCTTT
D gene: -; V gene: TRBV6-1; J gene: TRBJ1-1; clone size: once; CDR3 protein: CASSERRVRNTEAFF; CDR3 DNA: TGTGCCAGCAGTGAACGAAGGGTTCGGAACACTGAAGCTTTCTTT
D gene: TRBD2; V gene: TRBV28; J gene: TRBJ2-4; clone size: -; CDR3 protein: CASSETGLAGEIAKNIQYF; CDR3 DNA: TGTGCCAGCAGTGAAACGGGACTAGCGGGGGAAATAGCCAAAAACATTCAGTACTTC
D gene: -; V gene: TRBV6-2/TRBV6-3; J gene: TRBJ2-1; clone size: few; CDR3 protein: CASSFSPDEQFF; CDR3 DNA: TGTGCCAGCAGTTTCTCTCCCGATGAGCAGTTCTTC
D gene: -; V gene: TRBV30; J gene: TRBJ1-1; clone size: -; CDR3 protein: CAWSVQVNTEAFF; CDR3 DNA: TGTGCCTGGAGTGTACAGGTGAACACTGAAGCTTTCTTT
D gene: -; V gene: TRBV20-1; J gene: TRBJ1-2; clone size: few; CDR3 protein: CSASAGGYYGYTF; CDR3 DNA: TGCAGTGCTAGTGCCGGGGGCTACTATGGCTACACCTTC
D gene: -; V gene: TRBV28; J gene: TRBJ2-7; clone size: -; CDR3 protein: CASSLRGVPSPSDEQYF; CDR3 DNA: TGTGCCAGCAGTTTGAGAGGGGTGCCGTCCCCGAGCGACGAGCAGTACTTC
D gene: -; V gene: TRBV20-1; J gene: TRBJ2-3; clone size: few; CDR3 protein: CSALGTVADTQYF; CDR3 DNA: TGCAGTGCCCTCGGTACAGTTGCAGATACGCAGTATTTT
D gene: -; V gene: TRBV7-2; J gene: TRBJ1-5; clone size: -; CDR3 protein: CASSLQMQGNQPQHF; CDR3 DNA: TGTGCCAGCAGCTTACAGATGCAGGGGAATCAGCCCCAGCATTTT
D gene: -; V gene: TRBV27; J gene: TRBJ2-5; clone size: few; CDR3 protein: CASSLWQGKETQYF; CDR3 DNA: TGTGCCAGCAGTTTATGGCAGGGTAAAGAGACCCAGTACTTC
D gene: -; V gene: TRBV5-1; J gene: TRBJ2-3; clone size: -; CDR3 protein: CASSRGAQTPDTQYF; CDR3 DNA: TGCGCCAGCAGCCGGGGAGCCCAGACCCCAGATACGCAGTATTTT
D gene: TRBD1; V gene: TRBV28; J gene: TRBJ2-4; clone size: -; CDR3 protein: CASRGTGTGENIQYF; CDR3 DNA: TGTGCCAGCAGGGGTACCGGGACAGGGGAAAACATTCAGTACTTC
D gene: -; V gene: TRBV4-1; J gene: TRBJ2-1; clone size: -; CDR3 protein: CASSQAPGSYEQFF; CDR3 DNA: TGCGCCAGCAGCCAAGCTCCCGGGAGTTATGAGCAGTTCTTC
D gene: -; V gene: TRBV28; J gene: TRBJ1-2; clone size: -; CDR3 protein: CASSRGQRDYGYTF; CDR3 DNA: TGTGCCAGCAGCCGAGGACAGCGGGACTATGGCTACACCTTC